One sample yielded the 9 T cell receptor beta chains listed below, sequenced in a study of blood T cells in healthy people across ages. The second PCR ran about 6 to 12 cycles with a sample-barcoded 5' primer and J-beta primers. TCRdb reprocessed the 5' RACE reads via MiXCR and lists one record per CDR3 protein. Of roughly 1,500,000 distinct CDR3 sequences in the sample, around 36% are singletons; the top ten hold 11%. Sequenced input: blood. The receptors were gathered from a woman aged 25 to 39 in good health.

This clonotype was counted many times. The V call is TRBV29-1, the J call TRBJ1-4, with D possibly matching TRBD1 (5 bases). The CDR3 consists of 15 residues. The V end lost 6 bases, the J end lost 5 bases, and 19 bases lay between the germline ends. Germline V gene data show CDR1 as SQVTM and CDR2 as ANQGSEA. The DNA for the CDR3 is TGCAGCGTGGGGGACGGCTCCTGGGGGAATGAAAAACTGTTTTTT. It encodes CSVGDGSWGNEKLFF.

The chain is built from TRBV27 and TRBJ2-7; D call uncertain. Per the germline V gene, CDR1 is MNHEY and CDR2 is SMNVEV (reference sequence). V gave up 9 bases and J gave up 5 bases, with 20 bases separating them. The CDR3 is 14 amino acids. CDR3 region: CARGRKRSGDEQYF. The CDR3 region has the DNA TGTGCCAGAGGCCGTAAACGGAGTGGGGACGAGCAGTACTTC.

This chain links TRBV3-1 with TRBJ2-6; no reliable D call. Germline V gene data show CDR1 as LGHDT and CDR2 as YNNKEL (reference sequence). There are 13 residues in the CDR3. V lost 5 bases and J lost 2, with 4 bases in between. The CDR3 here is CASSNAGANVLTF. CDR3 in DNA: TGTGCCAGCAGCAACGCTGGGGCCAACGTCCTGACTTTC. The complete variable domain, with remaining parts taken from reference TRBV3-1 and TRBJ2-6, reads DTAVSQTPKYLVTQMGNDKSIKCEQNLGHDTMYWYKQDSKKFLKIMFSYNNKELIINETVPNRFSPKSPDKAHLNLHINSLELGDSAVYFCASSNAGANVLTFGAGSRLTVL.

CDR3 protein: CSVDLGSGGPGTQYF. In DNA form, the CDR3 reads TGCAGCGTTGATTTGGGGTCTGGGGGGCCGGGAACCCAGTACTTC. The chain has TRBV29-1 and TRBJ2-5; D possibly matches TRBD1 or TRBD2 (6 bases each). The germline V and J ends were trimmed by 3 bases and 8 bases, with 22 bases remaining between them. The CDR3 has 15 amino acids. The V gene's germline CDR1 is SQVTM and CDR2 ANQGSEA.

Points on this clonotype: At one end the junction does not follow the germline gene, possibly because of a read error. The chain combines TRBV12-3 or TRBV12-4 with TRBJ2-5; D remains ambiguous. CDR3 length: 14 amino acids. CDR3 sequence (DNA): TGTGCCGGCAGTTCCCTGGGTTTCCAAGAGACCCAGTACTTC. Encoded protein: CAGSSLGFQETQYF.

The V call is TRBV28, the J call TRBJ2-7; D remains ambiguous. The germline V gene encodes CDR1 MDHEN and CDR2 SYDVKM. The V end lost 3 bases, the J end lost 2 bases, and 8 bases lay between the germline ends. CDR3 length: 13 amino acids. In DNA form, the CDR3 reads TGTGCCAGCAGTTTTGACAATCCCTACGAGCAGTACTTC. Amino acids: CASSFDNPYEQYF.

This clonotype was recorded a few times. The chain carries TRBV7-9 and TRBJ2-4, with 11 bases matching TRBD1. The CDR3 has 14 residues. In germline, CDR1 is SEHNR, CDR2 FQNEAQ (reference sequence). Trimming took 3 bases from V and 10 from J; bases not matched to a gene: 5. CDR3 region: CASSLGTGGWIQYF. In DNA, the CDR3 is TGTGCCAGCAGCTTGGGGACAGGGGGATGGATTCAGTACTTC. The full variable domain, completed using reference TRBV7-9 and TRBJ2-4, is DTGVSQNPRHKITKRGQNVTFRCDPISEHNRLYWYRQTLGQGPEFLTYFQNEAQLEKSRLLSDRFSAERPKGSFSTLEIQRTEQGDSAMYLCASSLGTGGWIQYFGAGTRLSVL.

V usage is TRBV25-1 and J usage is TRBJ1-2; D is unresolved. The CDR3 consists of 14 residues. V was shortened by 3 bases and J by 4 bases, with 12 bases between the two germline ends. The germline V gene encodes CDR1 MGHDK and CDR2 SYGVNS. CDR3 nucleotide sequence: TGTGCCAGCAGTGACTCGGGAGGCGCCTATGGCTACACCTTC. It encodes CASSDSGGAYGYTF.

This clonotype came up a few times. The CDR3 loop reads CASSLGRGPNTGELFF. The CDR3 DNA sequence: TGCGCCAGCAGCTTGGGGCGAGGCCCGAACACCGGGGAGCTGTTTTTT. The V call is TRBV5-1, the J call TRBJ2-2; D call uncertain. The CDR3 contains 16 residues. Trimming shortened V by 0 bases and J by 0 bases, and 9 bases separated the two germline ends. Per germline, CDR1 SGHRS and CDR2 YFSETQ.